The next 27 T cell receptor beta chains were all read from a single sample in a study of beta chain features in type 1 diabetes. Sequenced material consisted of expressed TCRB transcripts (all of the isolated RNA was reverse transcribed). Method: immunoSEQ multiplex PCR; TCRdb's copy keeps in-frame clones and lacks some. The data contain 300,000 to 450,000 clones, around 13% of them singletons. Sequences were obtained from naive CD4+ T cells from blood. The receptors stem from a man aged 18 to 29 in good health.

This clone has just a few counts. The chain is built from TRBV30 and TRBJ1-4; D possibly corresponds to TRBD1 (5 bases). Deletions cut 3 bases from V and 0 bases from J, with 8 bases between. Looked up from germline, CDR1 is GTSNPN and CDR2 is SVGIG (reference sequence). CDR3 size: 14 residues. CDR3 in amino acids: CAWRGPPTNEKLFF. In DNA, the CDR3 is TGTGCCTGGAGGGGGCCCCCAACTAATGAAAAACTGTTTTTT.

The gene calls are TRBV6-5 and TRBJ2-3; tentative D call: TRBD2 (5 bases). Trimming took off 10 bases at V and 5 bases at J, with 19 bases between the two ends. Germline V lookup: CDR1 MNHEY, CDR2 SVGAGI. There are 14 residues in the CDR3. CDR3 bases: TGTGCCACCACAACTAGTTTTGGTGGAGATACGCAGTATTTT. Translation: CATTTSFGGDTQYF.

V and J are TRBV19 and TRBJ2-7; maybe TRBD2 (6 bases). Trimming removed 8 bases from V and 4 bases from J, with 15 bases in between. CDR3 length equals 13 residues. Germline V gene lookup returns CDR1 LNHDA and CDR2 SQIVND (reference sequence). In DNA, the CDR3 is TGTGCCAGTTCCCAGACGGCGGGATACGAGCAGTACTTC. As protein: CASSQTAGYEQYF.

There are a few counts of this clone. CDR3 DNA sequence: TGTGCCAGCAGCCAACTAGCTGACGGTAACTATGGCTACACCTTC. It encodes CASSQLADGNYGYTF. The chain employs TRBV14 and TRBJ1-2; D call uncertain. This CDR3 has 15 residues. Germline V gene sequence: CDR1 SGHDN, CDR2 FVKESK. The ends were cut back, 2 bases at V and 1 base at J, with 11 bases in the middle.

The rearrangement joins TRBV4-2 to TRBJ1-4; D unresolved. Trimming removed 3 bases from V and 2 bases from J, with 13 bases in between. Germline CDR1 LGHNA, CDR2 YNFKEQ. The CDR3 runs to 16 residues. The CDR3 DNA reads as TGTGCCAGCAGCCAGTATGCGGCAGCTACTAATGAAAAACTGTTTTTT. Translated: CASSQYAAATNEKLFF.

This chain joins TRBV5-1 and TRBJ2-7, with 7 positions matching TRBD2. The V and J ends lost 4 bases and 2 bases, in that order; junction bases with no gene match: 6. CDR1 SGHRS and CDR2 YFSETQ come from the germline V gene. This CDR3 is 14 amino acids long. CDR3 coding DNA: TGCGCCAGCAGCGGGGGGGTTCAAACCTACGAGCAGTACTTC. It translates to CASSGGVQTYEQYF. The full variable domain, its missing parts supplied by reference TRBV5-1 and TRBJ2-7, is KAGVTQTPRYLIKTRGQQVTLSCSPISGHRSVSWYQQTPGQGLQFLFEYFSETQRNKGNFPGRFSGRQFSNSRSEMNVSTLELGDSALYLCASSGGVQTYEQYFGPGTRLTVT.

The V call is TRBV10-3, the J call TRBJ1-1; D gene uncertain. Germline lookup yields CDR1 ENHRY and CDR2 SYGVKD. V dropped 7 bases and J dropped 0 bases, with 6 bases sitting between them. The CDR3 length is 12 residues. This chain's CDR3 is CAITGMNTEAFF. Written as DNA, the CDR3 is TGTGCCATCACCGGGATGAACACTGAAGCTTTCTTT.

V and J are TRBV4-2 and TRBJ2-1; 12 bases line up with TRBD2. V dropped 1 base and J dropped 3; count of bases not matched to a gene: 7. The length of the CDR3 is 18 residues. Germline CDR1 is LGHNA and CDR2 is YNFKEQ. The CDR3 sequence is CASSQAATSGGSYNEQFF. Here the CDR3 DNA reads TGTGCCAGCAGCCAAGCCGCGACTAGCGGGGGCAGCTACAATGAGCAGTTCTTC.

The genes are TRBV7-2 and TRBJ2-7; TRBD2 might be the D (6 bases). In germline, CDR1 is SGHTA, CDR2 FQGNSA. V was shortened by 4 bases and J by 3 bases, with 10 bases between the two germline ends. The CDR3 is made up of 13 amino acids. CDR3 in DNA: TGTGCCAGCAGCTCCCGGGGGAACTACGAGCAGTACTTC. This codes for CASSSRGNYEQYF.

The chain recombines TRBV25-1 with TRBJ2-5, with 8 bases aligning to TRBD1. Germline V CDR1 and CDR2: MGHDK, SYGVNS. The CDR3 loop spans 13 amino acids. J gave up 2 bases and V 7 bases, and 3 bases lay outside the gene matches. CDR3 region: CASKTGDQETQYF. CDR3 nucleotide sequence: TGTGCCAGCAAGACAGGGGATCAAGAGACCCAGTACTTC.

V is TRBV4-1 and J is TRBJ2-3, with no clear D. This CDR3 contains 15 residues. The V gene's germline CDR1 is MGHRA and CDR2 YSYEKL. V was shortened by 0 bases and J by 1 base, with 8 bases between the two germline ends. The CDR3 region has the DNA TGCGCCAGCAGCCAAGATCTTCGGGGCACAGATACGCAGTATTTT. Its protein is CASSQDLRGTDTQYF.

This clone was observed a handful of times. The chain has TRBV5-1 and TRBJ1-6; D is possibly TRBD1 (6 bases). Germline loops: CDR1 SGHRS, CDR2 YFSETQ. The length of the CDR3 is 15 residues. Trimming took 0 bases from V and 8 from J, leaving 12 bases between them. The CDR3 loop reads CASSLGQGQHSPLHF. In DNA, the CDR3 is TGCGCCAGCAGCTTGGGGCAGGGGCAACATTCACCCCTCCACTTT.

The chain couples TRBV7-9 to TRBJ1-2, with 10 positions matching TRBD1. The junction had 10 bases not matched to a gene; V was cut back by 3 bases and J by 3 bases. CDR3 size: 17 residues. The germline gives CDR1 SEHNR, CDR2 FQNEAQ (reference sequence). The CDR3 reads CASSLGQGLSVYYGYTF. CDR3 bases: TGTGCCAGCAGCTTGGGACAGGGGCTTTCCGTGTACTATGGCTACACCTTC.

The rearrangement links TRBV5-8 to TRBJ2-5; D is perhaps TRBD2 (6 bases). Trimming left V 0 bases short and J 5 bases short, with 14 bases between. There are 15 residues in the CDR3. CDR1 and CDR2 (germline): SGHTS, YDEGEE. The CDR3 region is CASSLGTTGAETQYF. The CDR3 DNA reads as TGTGCCAGCAGCTTGGGGACAACGGGAGCGGAGACCCAGTACTTC.

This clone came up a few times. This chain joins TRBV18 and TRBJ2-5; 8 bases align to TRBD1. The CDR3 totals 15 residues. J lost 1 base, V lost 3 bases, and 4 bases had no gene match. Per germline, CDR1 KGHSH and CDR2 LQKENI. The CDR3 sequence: CASSPQDRVQETQYF. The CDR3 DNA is TGTGCCAGCTCACCCCAGGACAGGGTCCAAGAGACCCAGTACTTC. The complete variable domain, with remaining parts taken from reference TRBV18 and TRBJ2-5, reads NAGVMQNPRHLVRRRGQEARLRCSPMKGHSHVYWYRQLPEEGLKFMVYLQKENIIDESGMPKERFSAEFPKEGPSILRIQQVVRGDSAAYFCASSPQDRVQETQYFGPGTRLLVL.

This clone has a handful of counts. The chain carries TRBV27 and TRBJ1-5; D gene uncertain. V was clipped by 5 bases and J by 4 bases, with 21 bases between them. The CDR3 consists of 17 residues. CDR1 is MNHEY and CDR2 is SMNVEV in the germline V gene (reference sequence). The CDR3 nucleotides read TGTGCCAGCAGTAAGAGAGGGCATTCTCGTGGGAATCAGCCCCAGCATTTT. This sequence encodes CASSKRGHSRGNQPQHF.

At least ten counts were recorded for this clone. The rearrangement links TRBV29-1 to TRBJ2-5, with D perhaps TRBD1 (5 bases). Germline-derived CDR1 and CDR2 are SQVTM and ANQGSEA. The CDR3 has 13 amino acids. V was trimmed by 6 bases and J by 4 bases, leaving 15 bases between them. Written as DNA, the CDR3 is TGCAGCGTCGGTCCACAGGATGGAGAGACCCAGTACTTC. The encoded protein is CSVGPQDGETQYF.

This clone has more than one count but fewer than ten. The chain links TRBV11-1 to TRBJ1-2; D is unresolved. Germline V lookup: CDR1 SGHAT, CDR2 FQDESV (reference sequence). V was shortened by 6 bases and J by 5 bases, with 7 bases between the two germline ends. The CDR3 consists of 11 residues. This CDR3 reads CASSRYYGYTF. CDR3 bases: TGTGCCAGCAGTCGCTATTATGGCTACACCTTC.

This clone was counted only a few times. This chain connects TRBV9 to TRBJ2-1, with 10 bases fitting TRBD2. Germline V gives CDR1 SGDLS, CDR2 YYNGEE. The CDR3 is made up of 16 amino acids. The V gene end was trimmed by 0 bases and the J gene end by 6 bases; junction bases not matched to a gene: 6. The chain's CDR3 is CASSVALAGDLNEQFF. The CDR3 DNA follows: TGTGCCAGCAGCGTAGCTCTAGCGGGGGACCTCAATGAGCAGTTCTTC. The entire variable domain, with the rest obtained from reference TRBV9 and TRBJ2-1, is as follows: DSGVTQTPKHLITATGQRVTLRCSPRSGDLSVYWYQQSLDQGLQFLIQYYNGEERAKGNILERFSAQQFPDLHSELNLSSLELGDSALYFCASSVALAGDLNEQFFGPGTRLTVL.

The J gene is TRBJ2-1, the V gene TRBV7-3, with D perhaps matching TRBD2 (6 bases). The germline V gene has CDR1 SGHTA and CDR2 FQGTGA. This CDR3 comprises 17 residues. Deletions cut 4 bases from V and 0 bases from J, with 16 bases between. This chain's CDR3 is CASSSGGSGSSYNEQFF. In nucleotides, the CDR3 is TGTGCCAGCAGCTCCGGAGGTAGCGGAAGCTCCTACAATGAGCAGTTCTTC.

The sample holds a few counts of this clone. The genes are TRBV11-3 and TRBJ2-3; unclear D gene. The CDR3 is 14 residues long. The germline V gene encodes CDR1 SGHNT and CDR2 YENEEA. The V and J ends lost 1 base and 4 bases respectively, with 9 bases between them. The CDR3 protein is CASSLVADADTQYF. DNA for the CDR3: TGTGCCAGCAGCTTAGTGGCCGATGCAGATACGCAGTATTTT.

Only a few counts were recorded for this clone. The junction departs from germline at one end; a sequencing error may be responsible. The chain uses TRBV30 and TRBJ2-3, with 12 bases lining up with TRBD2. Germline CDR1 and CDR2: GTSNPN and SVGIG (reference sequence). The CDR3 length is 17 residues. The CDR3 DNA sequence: TGTGCCCGGAGGGGGCTAGCGGGGGGGGAGGGCACAGATACGCAGTATTTT. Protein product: CARRGLAGGEGTDTQYF.

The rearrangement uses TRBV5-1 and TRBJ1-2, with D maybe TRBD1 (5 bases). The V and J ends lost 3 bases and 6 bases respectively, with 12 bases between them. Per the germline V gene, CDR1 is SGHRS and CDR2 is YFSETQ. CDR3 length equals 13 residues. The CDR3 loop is CASSYAGTDGYTF. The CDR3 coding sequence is TGCGCCAGCAGCTACGCCGGGACTGATGGCTACACCTTC.

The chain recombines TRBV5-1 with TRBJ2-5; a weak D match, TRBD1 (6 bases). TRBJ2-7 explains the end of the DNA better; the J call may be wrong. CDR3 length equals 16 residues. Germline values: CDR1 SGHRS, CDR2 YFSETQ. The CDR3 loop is CASSLAGQTTLYEQYF. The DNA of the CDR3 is TGCGCCAGCAGCTTGGCCGGACAGACAACACTCTACGAGCAGTACTTC.

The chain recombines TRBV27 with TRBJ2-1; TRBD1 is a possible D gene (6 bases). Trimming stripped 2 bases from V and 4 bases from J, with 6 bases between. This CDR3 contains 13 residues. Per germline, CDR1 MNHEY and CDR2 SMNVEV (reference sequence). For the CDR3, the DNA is TGTGCCAGCAGTTTACAGGGGTACAATGAGCAGTTCTTC. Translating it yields CASSLQGYNEQFF.

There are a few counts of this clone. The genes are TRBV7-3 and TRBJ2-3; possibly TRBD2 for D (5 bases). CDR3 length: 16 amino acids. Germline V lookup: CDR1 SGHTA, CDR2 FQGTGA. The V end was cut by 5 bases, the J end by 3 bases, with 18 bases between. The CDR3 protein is CASSLSMGVGTDTQYF. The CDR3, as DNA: TGTGCCAGCAGCCTATCAATGGGAGTAGGGACAGATACGCAGTATTTT.

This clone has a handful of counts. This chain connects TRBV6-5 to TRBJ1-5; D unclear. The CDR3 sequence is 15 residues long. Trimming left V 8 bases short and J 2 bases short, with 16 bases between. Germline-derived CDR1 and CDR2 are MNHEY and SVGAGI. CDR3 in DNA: TGTGCCAGCCAAGGGCCGCCCGGGGGCAATCAGCCCCAGCATTTT. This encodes CASQGPPGGNQPQHF.